A single sample gave rise to the 26 T cell receptor beta chains below, sequenced in a study of T cells in Graves' hyperthyroidism and ophthalmopathy. Authors of the study amplified TCR beta CDR3 regions from RNA transcripts. Using the HTBI primer set, a first-round RT-PCR was run on the TCR CDR3. TCRdb re-analysed the multiplex PCR reads in MiXCR, keeping a single row per CDR3 protein. This table has under 600,000 distinct CDR3 sequences, 16% appearing once. The specimen was blood. These receptors all stem from a middle-aged woman with Graves' ophthalmopathy.

There are a few counts of this clonotype. The rearrangement links TRBV19 to TRBJ1-2; TRBD1 agrees at 9 bases. The germline V gene has CDR1 LNHDA and CDR2 SQIVND (reference sequence). The CDR3 consists of 15 residues. The ends lost 5 bases at V and 4 bases at J; junction bases unmatched: 8. The CDR3 region is CASSSQQGAAYGYTF. In DNA form, the CDR3 reads TGTGCCAGTAGTTCGCAACAGGGGGCGGCCTATGGCTACACCTTC. Based on the CDR3 plus reference TRBV19 and TRBJ1-2, the full variable domain is DGGITQSPKYLFRKEGQNVTLSCEQNLNHDAMYWYRQDPGQGLRLIYYSQIVNDFQKGDIAEGYSVSREKKESFPLTVTSAQKNPTAFYLCASSSQQGAAYGYTFGSGTRLTVV.

Regarding this clonotype: A much larger clone differs by one base, so this may be a read error. The rearrangement joins TRBV30 to TRBJ2-1, with 7 positions matching TRBD1. CDR3 length: 14 amino acids. Germline V lookup: CDR1 GTSNPN, CDR2 SVGIG (reference sequence). The trim removed 5 bases at V and 7 bases at J, leaving 11 bases unmatched. In DNA form, the CDR3 reads TGTGCCTGGGGTCCGACAGGGTGGGGGAATGAGCAGTTCTTC. Its translation: CAWGPTGWGNEQFF.

The rearrangement uses TRBV11-2 and TRBJ2-5, with 7 bases fitting TRBD1. This CDR3 comprises 15 residues. V dropped 4 bases and J dropped 6; count of bases not matched to a gene: 11. In germline, CDR1 is SGHAT, CDR2 FQNNGV. The chain's CDR3 is CASSSAGTARKTQYF. CDR3 DNA: TGTGCCAGCAGCTCAGCCGGGACAGCAAGAAAGACCCAGTACTTC.

This clonotype was seen ten or more times. This rearrangement joins TRBV2 to TRBJ1-1, with 9 bases lining up with TRBD1. CDR1 and CDR2 from the germline V gene are SNHLY and FYNNEI. CDR3 length: 15 amino acids. V gave up 6 bases and J gave up 2 bases; unmatched junction bases: 7. CDR3 residues: CASSGTGGFNTEAFF. Written as DNA, the CDR3 is TGTGCCAGCAGCGGTACAGGGGGCTTTAACACTGAAGCTTTCTTT.

V gene TRBV5-5 combines with J gene TRBJ1-5, with a weak D call TRBD1 (5 bases). This CDR3 region has 15 residues. From germline, CDR1 is SGHKS and CDR2 YYEKEE (reference sequence). The V end was cut by 2 bases, the J end by 4 bases, with 13 bases between. CDR3 sequence: CASSLFLTANQPQHF. CDR3 DNA: TGTGCCAGCAGCTTATTCTTGACAGCGAATCAGCCCCAGCATTTT.

This clonotype was observed many times. The chain has TRBV7-8 and TRBJ1-2; D is undetermined. The CDR3 is 13 amino acids. The germline V gene encodes CDR1 SGHVS and CDR2 FQNEAQ. V was clipped by 1 base and J by 8 bases, with 11 bases between them. The CDR3 coding sequence is TGTGCCAGCAGCTTAGAATTGAGGCGAGGCTACACCTTC. Amino acid sequence: CASSLELRRGYTF.

Only a few counts were recorded for this clonotype. The V gene is TRBV4-2, the J gene TRBJ2-7, with 7 bases aligning to TRBD2. After removal of 0 bases from V and 0 bases from J, the junction contained 5 bases not matched to a gene. This CDR3 is built from 16 residues. Per the germline V gene, CDR1 is LGHNA and CDR2 is YNFKEQ. CDR3 residues: CASSQDGLADSYEQYF. CDR3 nucleotide sequence: TGTGCCAGCAGCCAAGATGGGCTAGCGGACTCCTACGAGCAGTACTTC.

Note on this clonotype: Sequence at one end of the junction differs from germline and may be a read error. The genes are TRBV16 and TRBJ1-4, with D uncertain. The CDR3 covers 13 residues. The germline V gene encodes CDR1 KGHSY and CDR2 FQNENV. The chain's CDR3 is CAGSQSQVEKLFF. CDR3 sequence (DNA): TGTGCCGGCAGCCAATCGCAGGTTGAAAAACTGTTTTTT.

The sample holds many counts of this clonotype. The V gene is TRBV28, the J gene TRBJ1-5; D gene ambiguous. The ends were cut back, 8 bases at V and 5 bases at J, with 13 bases in the middle. Germline loops: CDR1 MDHEN, CDR2 SYDVKM. CDR3 length: 13 amino acids. CDR3 DNA: TGTGCCAGCCACCGGGAAGCTTATCAGCCCCAGCATTTT. This translates into CASHREAYQPQHF.

This clonotype was seen a handful of times. The chain joins TRBV11-2 to TRBJ2-2; D might be TRBD2 (6 bases). Germline V gene data show CDR1 as SGHAT and CDR2 as FQNNGV. The CDR3 length is 15 residues. V gave up 4 bases and J gave up 5 bases, with 14 bases separating them. The DNA of the CDR3 is TGTGCCAGCAGCTCCCTTCGGGAGTGGACCGGGGAGCTGTTTTTT. Translation: CASSSLREWTGELFF.

In its sample, this clonotype was seen many times. The chain links TRBV12-3 or TRBV12-4 to TRBJ2-7; D remains unclear. This CDR3 region has 14 residues. V gave up 1 base and J gave up 1 base, with 8 bases separating them. CDR3 amino acids: CASSLGLESYEQYF. DNA for the CDR3: TGTGCCAGCAGTTTAGGACTGGAATCCTACGAGCAGTACTTC.

In its sample, this clonotype was seen many times. In nucleotides, the CDR3 is TGTGCCAGCAGCTCCCTTCCAGGGGGCCTCTCTGGGGCCAACGTCCTGACTTTC. Protein: CASSSLPGGLSGANVLTF. The chain links TRBV27 to TRBJ2-6; 8 nucleotides agree with TRBD1. Losses at the gene ends were 6 bases for V and 0 bases for J; bases not matched to a gene: 10. The CDR3 is 18 amino acids. Germline V gives CDR1 MNHEY, CDR2 SMNVEV (reference sequence).

This clonotype was observed at least ten times. The gene calls are TRBV20-1 and TRBJ2-2, with 10 positions matching TRBD2. J gave up 3 bases and V 6 bases, and 7 bases lay outside the gene matches. In germline, CDR1 is DFQATT, CDR2 SNEGSKA (reference sequence). The CDR3 extends over 15 amino acids. The CDR3: CSARWLAGDTGELFF. CDR3 in DNA: TGCAGTGCCCGTTGGCTAGCGGGGGACACCGGGGAGCTGTTTTTT.

This chain's CDR3 is CASSPQAEPYGYTF. CDR3 in DNA: TGTGCCAGCAGCCCTCAGGCGGAACCCTATGGCTACACCTTC. The V gene is TRBV7-2, the J gene TRBJ1-2; D not certain. Germline V gene data show CDR1 as SGHTA and CDR2 as FQGNSA. Trimming left V 5 bases short and J 4 bases short, with 14 bases between. The length of the CDR3 is 14 residues.

This rearrangement joins TRBV12-3 or TRBV12-4 to TRBJ2-3; TRBD1 might be the D (6 bases). V shed 3 bases and J shed 4 bases, with 11 bases lying between them. This CDR3 has 14 amino acids. For the CDR3, the DNA is TGTGCCAGCAGTTTCTGGGGGCGGGCAGATACGCAGTATTTT. It codes for CASSFWGRADTQYF.

The chain recombines TRBV20-1 with TRBJ2-7; 7 bases fit TRBD2. The J segment lost 0 bases and the V segment lost 4 bases, leaving 12 bases of the junction unmatched. CDR3 length equals 16 residues. The germline CDR1 and CDR2 sequences are DFQATT and SNEGSKA (reference sequence). Written as DNA, the CDR3 is TGCAGTGCTACCTCTTTAGCGGGTTACATCTCCTACGAGCAGTACTTC. Amino acid sequence: CSATSLAGYISYEQYF.

The chain recombines TRBV18 with TRBJ1-5; TRBD1 might be the D (6 bases). CDR3 size: 14 residues. Trimming pared 8 bases from V and 5 bases from J, leaving 16 bases between. CDR1 is KGHSH and CDR2 is LQKENI in the germline V gene. CDR3 DNA sequence: TGTGCCAGCCAACAACAGGGTGGCGATCAGCCCCAGCATTTT. Residues: CASQQQGGDQPQHF. Filled out from reference TRBV18 and TRBJ1-5, the complete variable domain reads NAGVMQNPRHLVRRRGQEARLRCSPMKGHSHVYWYRQLPEEGLKFMVYLQKENIIDESGMPKERFSAEFPKEGPSILRIQQVVRGDSAAYFCASQQQGGDQPQHFGDGTRLSIL.

At least ten counts were recorded for this clonotype. DNA of the CDR3: TGTGCCAGCAGTTACACCGGGCGCCGGGGCGAGCAGTACTTC. It codes for CASSYTGRRGEQYF. The chain is built from TRBV6-6 and TRBJ2-7, with TRBD2 as a possible D gene (5 bases). The CDR3 runs 14 residues. Deletions cut 2 bases from V and 6 bases from J, with 14 bases between. From germline, CDR1 is MNHNY and CDR2 SVGAGI (reference sequence).

The gene calls are TRBV9 and TRBJ2-3, with no clear D. V lost 2 bases and J lost 4, with 8 bases in between. Looked up from germline, CDR1 is SGDLS and CDR2 is YYNGEE. The CDR3 is 13 amino acids. The DNA of the CDR3 is TGTGCCAGCAGCGTTTCATTGTCAGATACGCAGTATTTT. Amino acids: CASSVSLSDTQYF.

The chain recombines TRBV6-1 with TRBJ2-3, with a tentative D call TRBD2 (6 bases). CDR3 length: 15 amino acids. The V end lost 6 bases, the J end lost 1 base, and 14 bases lay between the germline ends. Germline values: CDR1 MNHNS, CDR2 SASEGT. The CDR3 loop reads CASRPTRGGTDTQYF. CDR3 coding DNA: TGTGCCAGCAGGCCGACTAGGGGTGGCACAGATACGCAGTATTTT.

This clonotype was picked up many times. The genes are TRBV2 and TRBJ1-5, with 7 positions matching TRBD1. CDR3 size: 14 residues. Looked up from germline, CDR1 is SNHLY and CDR2 is FYNNEI. Trimming cost V 7 bases and J 4 bases; bases outside gene matches: 7. This CDR3 is CASNNDRDNQPQHF. The CDR3 DNA follows: TGTGCCAGCAACAATGACAGGGATAATCAGCCCCAGCATTTT.

This clonotype occurred many times. This chain links TRBV12-3 or TRBV12-4 with TRBJ2-3; 11 positions agree with TRBD2. The CDR3 has 17 residues. V trimming: 1 base; J trimming: 5 bases; junction bases outside the gene matches: 8. DNA for the CDR3: TGTGCCAGCAGTTTAGACCTTAGCGGGAGGGCCCAAGATACGCAGTATTTT. Protein: CASSLDLSGRAQDTQYF.

This chain joins TRBV5-6 and TRBJ2-5, with TRBD2 matching 10 bases. J gave up 2 bases and V 2 bases, and 12 bases lay outside the gene matches. CDR1 and CDR2 (germline): SGHDT, YYEEEE. This CDR3 is built from 18 residues. The CDR3 DNA reads TGTGCCAGCAGCTTAATCAGGGCGACTAGCGGGTTTCAAGAGACCCAGTACTTC. Residues: CASSLIRATSGFQETQYF. Based on the CDR3 plus reference TRBV5-6 and TRBJ2-5, the full variable domain is DAGVTQSPTHLIKTRGQQVTLRCSPKSGHDTVSWYQQALGQGPQFIFQYYEEEERQRGNFPDRFSGHQFPNYSSELNVNALLLGDSALYLCASSLIRATSGFQETQYFGPGTRLLVL.

This clonotype was seen many times. This chain connects TRBV12-3 or TRBV12-4 to TRBJ2-7; TRBD2 is a possible D gene (6 bases). This CDR3 region has 15 residues. Trimming left V 7 bases short and J 6 bases short, with 22 bases between. The CDR3 region is CASNGQAGLEGEQYF. CDR3 coding DNA: TGTGCCAGCAATGGTCAAGCCGGGTTGGAGGGCGAGCAGTACTTC.

The chain has TRBV6-1 and TRBJ2-3; D gene uncertain. Germline V gives CDR1 MNHNS, CDR2 SASEGT. The CDR3 has 13 residues. The ends were cut back, 8 bases at V and 2 bases at J, with 11 bases in the middle. The CDR3 loop is CASAGPPTDTQYF. For the CDR3, the DNA is TGTGCCAGCGCCGGGCCCCCCACAGATACGCAGTATTTT.

At least ten counts were recorded for this clonotype. The rearrangement uses TRBV29-1 and TRBJ2-1, with D perhaps matching TRBD1 (5 bases). V lost 3 bases and J lost 0, with 12 bases in between. The CDR3 consists of 15 residues. The germline CDR1 and CDR2 sequences are SQVTM and ANQGSEA. The CDR3 is CSVEGRVRSYNEQFF. The CDR3 DNA follows: TGCAGCGTTGAGGGCAGGGTTCGCTCCTACAATGAGCAGTTCTTC.